The text below deals with one T cell receptor (beta chain). This entry comes from a study of OX40 agonist ivuxolimab in advanced cancers. Germline V CDR1 and CDR2: SGHTS, YDEGEE. The CDR3 runs 15 residues. The germline V and J ends were trimmed by 0 bases and 1 base, with 8 bases remaining between them. The data were produced by immunoSEQ multiplex PCR, yet TCRdb's version contains in-frame clones alone and is incomplete. The repertoire includes under 50,000 clones, roughly 85% of them detected once, and 6.5% to 9.5% sits in the top ten. The receptor was derived from an adult with an advanced solid tumor such as melanoma, head and neck, liver or kidney cancer. Material: CD4+ or CD8+ T cells sorted from blood, obtained in a trial of the OX40 agonist ivuxolimab. The gene calls are TRBV5-8 and TRBJ2-1; D gene uncertain. This CDR3 reads CASSLELRSYNEQFF. The CDR3 DNA reads TGTGCCAGCAGCTTGGAACTCCGATCCTACAATGAGCAGTTCTTC.